The 13 T cell receptor beta chains reported below all come from one sample, sequenced in a study of beta chain features in type 1 diabetes. The investigators reverse transcribed all of the isolated RNA, so they sequenced expressed TCRB transcripts. Sequencing was performed with immunoSEQ multiplex PCR; in TCRdb, only in-frame clones are kept and a portion is missing. In the table there are 200,000 to 250,000 clones, about 9.3% of which are singletons. Sequencing input: naive CD4+ T cells from blood. The receptors here all came from a woman aged 18-29 years in good health.

The chain carries TRBV19 and TRBJ1-5; possible D gene TRBD1, 5 bases. CDR3 size: 14 residues. CDR1 and CDR2 (germline): LNHDA, SQIVND (reference sequence). Trimming removed 7 bases from V and 5 bases from J, with 15 bases in between. The CDR3 nucleotides are TGTGCCAGTAACCCAGTTGGGGGGTATCAGCCCCAGCATTTT. Translating it yields CASNPVGGYQPQHF.

This clone showed up many times. This sequence joins TRBV29-1 and TRBJ2-3; 14 bases match TRBD2. The CDR3 covers 14 residues. With 6 bases clipped from V and 4 bases from J, the junction kept 3 bases outside the gene matches. Germline CDR1 reads SQVTM; CDR2 reads ANQGSEA. DNA of the CDR3: TGCAGCGTCGGGACTAGCGGGAGCCCAGATACGCAGTATTTT. Protein: CSVGTSGSPDTQYF.

This clone has a handful of counts. The chain couples TRBV18 to TRBJ2-1; D possibly corresponds to TRBD1 (5 bases). The CDR3 sequence is 13 residues long. CDR1 is KGHSH and CDR2 is LQKENI in the germline V gene. Deletions cut 3 bases from V and 8 bases from J, with 11 bases between. CDR3 protein: CASSPRRDHEQFF. In DNA form, the CDR3 reads TGTGCCAGCTCACCCCGCAGGGATCATGAGCAGTTCTTC.

The rearrangement joins TRBV18 to TRBJ1-4; weak D call: TRBD1 (6 bases). CDR1 and CDR2 from the germline V gene are KGHSH and LQKENI. The CDR3 totals 14 residues. V lost 6 bases, J lost 2 bases, and 10 bases lay in between. The chain's CDR3 is CASSKQGTNEKLFF. CDR3 DNA sequence: TGTGCCAGCTCCAAACAGGGCACTAATGAAAAACTGTTTTTT.

This chain connects TRBV5-4 to TRBJ2-1, with a weak D call TRBD2 (5 bases). V lost 7 bases to trimming and J lost 4 bases, with 27 bases between them. Germline assignment: CDR1 SGHNT and CDR2 YYREEE (reference sequence). The CDR3 is 18 residues long. The CDR3 coding sequence is TGTGCCAGCCAGCTTGGCGGTCTTGCGGGTGGGGTATACAATGAGCAGTTCTTC. Residues: CASQLGGLAGGVYNEQFF.

V is TRBV9 and J is TRBJ2-5, with 14 positions matching TRBD2. The CDR3 is 16 residues long. Germline values: CDR1 SGDLS, CDR2 YYNGEE. Unmatched junction bases numbered 4, after V lost 4 bases and J lost 2 bases. The DNA for the CDR3 is TGTGCCAGCAGCCCCCGACTAGCGGGGGGGCAAGAGACCCAGTACTTC. Its translation: CASSPRLAGGQETQYF.

The CDR3 DNA reads as TGCGCCAGCAGCATGGCGGGACTAGGGGTGGAGACCCAGTACTTC. Its translation is CASSMAGLGVETQYF. This chain connects TRBV5-1 to TRBJ2-5; 8 nucleotides match TRBD2. Germline lookup yields CDR1 SGHRS and CDR2 YFSETQ. J was trimmed by 5 bases and V by 4 bases; bases with no gene match: 10. The CDR3 totals 15 residues.

This clone was observed a few times. The chain combines TRBV7-2 with TRBJ2-7, with 8 nucleotides matching TRBD2. The CDR3 consists of 14 residues. CDR1 and CDR2 from the germline V gene are SGHTA and FQGNSA. J was trimmed by 4 bases and V by 5 bases; bases with no gene match: 7. The CDR3 here is CASSASGLFYEQYF. CDR3 nucleotides: TGTGCCAGCAGCGCTAGCGGGTTATTTTACGAGCAGTACTTC.

This clone appeared a few times. The chain uses TRBV5-1 and TRBJ2-2; TRBD1 is a possible D gene (5 bases). V was shortened by 0 bases and J by 7 bases, with 16 bases between the two germline ends. In germline, CDR1 is SGHRS, CDR2 YFSETQ. CDR3 length: 16 residues. DNA of the CDR3: TGCGCCAGCAGCTTGGTTTCGAAGGGGTCCGGCGGGGAGCTGTTTTTT. It encodes CASSLVSKGSGGELFF.

The gene calls are TRBV6-1 and TRBJ2-1; 12 positions agree with TRBD2. Germline V lookup: CDR1 MNHNS, CDR2 SASEGT. This CDR3 has 16 amino acids. Unmatched junction bases numbered 5, after V lost 1 base and J lost 7 bases. The CDR3 here is CASSEGLAGGGNEQFF. Written as DNA, the CDR3 is TGTGCCAGCAGTGAAGGGCTAGCGGGAGGGGGTAATGAGCAGTTCTTC.

V gene TRBV27 combines with J gene TRBJ1-5; no clear D gene. Germline V gene lookup returns CDR1 MNHEY and CDR2 SMNVEV (reference sequence). V gave up 2 bases and J gave up 5 bases, with 10 bases separating them. The CDR3 sequence is 14 residues long. Written as DNA, the CDR3 is TGTGCCAGCAGTTTAGAGCGGTGGTATCAGCCCCAGCATTTT. Protein: CASSLERWYQPQHF.

J is TRBJ2-7 and V is TRBV30; TRBD1 matches at 11 bases. Germline CDR1 reads GTSNPN; CDR2 reads SVGIG (reference sequence). Trimming removed 4 bases from V and 7 bases from J; junction bases left unmatched: 9. The CDR3 loop spans 14 amino acids. CDR3 residues: CAWTGTGGSGEQYF. The DNA for the CDR3 is TGTGCCTGGACTGGGACAGGGGGAAGCGGGGAGCAGTACTTC.

The rearrangement links TRBV2 to TRBJ1-2; TRBD1 is a possible D gene (5 bases). The germline CDR1 and CDR2 sequences are SNHLY and FYNNEI. This CDR3 region has 11 residues. Trimming took off 10 bases at V and 5 bases at J, with 11 bases between the two ends. CDR3 protein: CATGEGYGYTF. CDR3 nucleotide sequence: TGTGCCACGGGGGAGGGGTATGGCTACACCTTC.